The 3 T cell receptor beta chains reported below all come from one sample, sequenced in a study of blood T cells in healthy people across ages. The second PCR ran about 7 to 12 cycles with a sample-barcoded 5' primer and J-beta primers. MiXCR, run by TCRdb on the 5' RACE reads, gives a single entry per CDR3 protein. This sample yields just under 750,000 distinct CDR3 sequences, of which 20% to 25% are seen a single time; 20% to 25% belongs to the top ten. The sequencing sample was made of blood. The source of these receptors is a man aged 65-85 years in good health.

This clonotype has ten or more counts. J is TRBJ2-3 and V is TRBV20-1; 10 bases agree with TRBD2. Trimming removed 8 bases from V and 0 bases from J; junction bases left unmatched: 8. Germline assignment: CDR1 DFQATT and CDR2 SNEGSKA (reference sequence). The CDR3 is made up of 15 amino acids. DNA for the CDR3: TGCAGTACCCGGAGCGGGGGGGTTAGCACAGATACGCAGTATTTT. Translating it yields CSTRSGGVSTDTQYF.

This clonotype was seen a single time. The chain combines TRBV7-6 with TRBJ1-2; no firm D call. This CDR3 spans 15 amino acids. Germline CDR1 reads SGHVS; CDR2 reads FNYEAQ. Trimming shortened V by 1 base and J by 4 bases, and 13 bases separated the two germline ends. The chain's CDR3 is CASSLDLPAVYGYTF. CDR3 nucleotide sequence: TGTGCCAGCAGCTTAGACCTCCCAGCCGTCTATGGCTACACCTTC.

The V and J genes are TRBV20-1 and TRBJ2-5, with 12 bases identical to TRBD1. J was trimmed by 5 bases and V by 4 bases; bases with no gene match: 8. The CDR3 has 15 residues. Germline loops: CDR1 DFQATT, CDR2 SNEGSKA (reference sequence). The CDR3 nucleotides read TGCAGTGCTACCAAAGGGACAGGGGGCGCGGAGACCCAGTACTTC. Translated: CSATKGTGGAETQYF.